A selection of T cell receptor beta chains follows, all from one sample in a study of cytomegalovirus exposure and HLA in healthy donors. Profiling relied on immunoSEQ multiplex PCR, and the TCRdb table lists in-frame clones only, not all of them. This table lists around 150,000 clones. The sample taken for sequencing was PBMCs. Every receptor here comes from a woman aged 60 to 75 in good health and CMV-seronegative. CDR3s include the opening cysteine and the closing phenylalanine or tryptophan. Each record gives: D gene, V gene, J gene, CDR3 protein, CDR3 DNA. D genes are given only for firm matches.

>NA|TRBV7-7|TRBJ2-5
CASSSSGPQETQYF
TGTGCCAGCAGCTCGAGCGGTCCCCAAGAGACCCAGTACTTC
>TRBD1|TRBV19|TRBJ1-1
CASSRGQGPEAFF
TGTGCCAGTAGTAGGGGACAGGGGCCTGAAGCTTTCTTT
>NA|TRBV5-4|TRBJ2-7
CASTPRVGRESYEQYF
TGTGCCAGCACCCCTAGGGTTGGTCGGGAGAGCTACGAGCAGTACTTC
>NA|TRBV7-8|TRBJ2-5
CASSTGNQETQYF
TGTGCCAGCAGCACAGGGAACCAAGAGACCCAGTACTTC
>NA|TRBV5-1|TRBJ1-1
CASSLVVSGHTEAFF
TGCGCCAGCAGCTTGGTTGTGAGTGGGCACACTGAAGCTTTCTTT
>TRBD1|TRBV20-1|TRBJ1-2
CSAGTATGYTF
TGCAGTGCCGGGACAGCTACTGGCTACACCTTC
>NA|TRBV5-1|TRBJ1-1
CASSVRGATEAFF
TGCGCCAGCAGCGTCAGGGGTGCGACTGAAGCTTTCTTT
>NA|TRBV5-4|TRBJ2-1
CASSSSTGRHYNEQFF
TGTGCCAGCAGCTCTTCGACAGGACGCCACTACAATGAGCAGTTCTTC
>NA|TRBV9|TRBJ2-7
CASSVIDRPTYEQYF
TGTGCCAGCAGCGTAATCGACAGGCCGACCTACGAGCAGTACTTC
>TRBD1|TRBV5-1|TRBJ2-7
CASSRDRAYEQYF
TGCGCCAGCTCCAGGGACAGGGCATACGAGCAGTACTTC
>NA|TRBV10-1|TRBJ2-7
CASSQGYEQYF
TGCGCCAGCAGTCAGGGCTACGAGCAGTACTTC
>TRBD2|TRBV4-2|TRBJ2-5
CASSPRLAKETQYF
TGTGCCAGCAGCCCTAGACTAGCGAAAGAGACCCAGTACTTC
>TRBD2|TRBV4-3|TRBJ2-3
CASSHRLAGASTDTQYF
TGCGCCAGCAGCCACCGACTAGCGGGAGCTTCAACAGATACGCAGTATTTT
>NA|TRBV10-2|TRBJ1-1
CASSGWGVGDLNTEAFF
TGCGCCAGCAGTGGGTGGGGAGTGGGAGACTTGAACACTGAAGCTTTCTTT
>NA|TRBV4-1|TRBJ1-6
CASSQAGGGSPLHF
TGCGCCAGCAGCCAAGCCGGAGGAGGTTCACCCCTCCACTTT
>NA|TRBV11-2|TRBJ2-7
CASSLAGEAYEQYF
TGTGCCAGCAGCTTAGCGGGAGAAGCCTACGAGCAGTACTTC
>NA|TRBV27|TRBJ2-7
CASSFGGGEQYF
TGTGCCAGCAGTTTTGGAGGAGGCGAGCAGTACTTC
>TRBD1|TRBV27|TRBJ1-2
CASSLDRGYGYTF
TGTGCCAGCAGTTTGGACAGGGGCTATGGCTACACCTTC
>NA|TRBV18|TRBJ1-5
CASSGDNDYQPQHF
TGTGCCAGCTCTGGGGACAACGATTATCAGCCCCAGCATTTT
>NA|TRBV7-2|TRBJ2-3
CASSFQISDTQYF
TGTGCCAGCAGCTTCCAGATTTCAGATACGCAGTATTTT
>NA|TRBV4-3|TRBJ1-2
CASSQERRSDGYTF
TGCGCCAGCAGCCAAGAGAGGCGTTCGGATGGCTACACCTTC
>TRBD2|TRBV7-3|TRBJ2-1
CASSSSGYSYNEQFF
TGTGCCAGCAGCTCTAGCGGGTACTCCTACAATGAGCAGTTCTTC
>NA|TRBV19|TRBJ2-2
CASEDSNTGELFF
TGTGCCAGTGAGGACTCAAACACCGGGGAGCTGTTTTTT
>NA|TRBV6-5|TRBJ1-2
CASSYDRRYYGYTF
TGTGCCAGCAGTTACGACAGGCGCTACTATGGCTACACCTTC
>TRBD2|TRBV5-1|TRBJ2-7
CASSIGGTSGTRYFSYEQYF
TGCGCCAGCAGCATAGGAGGGACTAGCGGGACACGGTACTTCTCCTACGAGCAGTACTTC
>NA|TRBV15|TRBJ2-1
CATSRYRSAGNEQFF
TGTGCCACCAGCAGGTACAGGTCAGCGGGCAATGAGCAGTTCTTC
>TRBD1|TRBV19|TRBJ2-1
CASSTLRQGFYNEQFF
TGTGCCAGTAGTACCCTACGACAGGGGTTCTACAATGAGCAGTTCTTC
>TRBD1|TRBV2|TRBJ1-1
CASSARGDTEAFF
TGTGCCAGCTCGGCCAGGGGGGACACTGAAGCTTTCTTT
>NA|TRBV5-6|TRBJ2-2
CASSRGQTNTGELFF
TGTGCCAGCAGCCGAGGACAAACGAACACCGGGGAGCTGTTTTTT
>TRBD1|TRBV5-1|TRBJ2-7
CASTPGTGGSEQYF
TGCGCCAGCACCCCCGGGACAGGGGGCAGCGAGCAGTACTTC
>TRBD1|TRBV19|TRBJ2-1
CASSIGTGGSRYNEQFF
TGTGCCAGTAGTATAGGGACAGGGGGTTCTCGCTACAATGAGCAGTTCTTC
>TRBD1|TRBV7-9|TRBJ2-7
CASSFTAFRDRGDEQYF
TGTGCCAGCAGCTTCACCGCTTTCCGGGACAGGGGTGACGAGCAGTACTTC
>NA|TRBV5-4|TRBJ1-1
CASSLEQSEAFF
TGTGCCAGCAGCTTGGAACAAAGTGAAGCTTTCTTT
>NA|TRBV27|TRBJ1-5
CASSEQGRNQPQHF
TGTGCCAGCAGCGAACAGGGCCGCAATCAGCCCCAGCATTTT
>NA|TRBV19|TRBJ2-5
CASSIQETQYF
TGTGCCAGTAGTATCCAGGAGACCCAGTACTTC
>TRBD2|TRBV7-2|TRBJ2-1
CASSFGLDGNEQFF
TGTGCCAGCAGCTTCGGACTAGACGGCAATGAGCAGTTCTTC
>TRBD1|TRBV7-9|TRBJ1-2
CASSQQTGGAGGYTF
TGTGCCAGCAGCCAACAGACAGGGGGCGCGGGTGGCTACACCTTC
>NA|TRBV5-1|TRBJ1-1
CASSPNPRAVTEAFF
TGCGCCAGCAGCCCTAACCCCCGAGCTGTCACTGAAGCTTTCTTT
>TRBD2|TRBV6-1|TRBJ2-7
CASISWGGGTYEQYF
TGTGCCAGCATCTCATGGGGCGGGGGGACCTACGAGCAGTACTTC
>TRBD2|TRBV10-3|TRBJ2-7
CASGTSGGASGEQYF
TGTGCCAGCGGGACTAGCGGGGGGGCAAGCGGCGAGCAGTACTTC
>NA|TRBV4-1|TRBJ1-5
CASSQGIARGNQPQHF
TGCGCCAGCAGCCAAGGAATCGCCAGGGGTAATCAGCCCCAGCATTTT
>NA|TRBV29-1|TRBJ1-1
CSVITGTKNTEAFF
TGCAGCGTGATCACCGGGACAAAGAACACTGAAGCTTTCTTT
>TRBD1|TRBV19|TRBJ1-2
CASSIPTGDYGYTF
TGTGCCAGTAGTATCCCGACAGGGGACTATGGCTACACCTTC
>TRBD1|TRBV5-1|TRBJ2-7
CASSSGTGTYEQYF
TGCGCCAGCAGCTCCGGGACAGGAACCTACGAGCAGTACTTC
>TRBD1|TRBV19|TRBJ2-7
CASSIVGQAAYEQYF
TGTGCCAGTAGTATAGTGGGACAGGCGGCCTACGAGCAGTACTTC
>NA|TRBV30|TRBJ2-7
CAWSRDTEREQYF
TGTGCCTGGAGCCGGGACACCGAGCGCGAGCAGTACTTC
>NA|TRBV7-8|TRBJ2-2
CASSLFRGSNTGELFF
TGTGCCAGCAGCTTATTTCGGGGGTCGAACACCGGGGAGCTGTTTTTT
>NA|TRBV13|TRBJ2-7
CASSLNGETYEQYF
TGTGCCAGCAGCTTAAACGGGGAGACCTACGAGCAGTACTTC
>NA|TRBV4-1|TRBJ2-7
CASSLLQITTYEQYF
TGCGCCAGCAGCCTCCTACAGATCACAACCTACGAGCAGTACTTC
>NA|TRBV6-1|TRBJ1-5
CASSDLGRDNQPQHF
TGTGCCAGCAGTGACCTAGGTCGGGACAATCAGCCCCAGCATTTT
>TRBD2|TRBV4-3|TRBJ2-7
CASSQSSGGTYEQYF
TGCGCCAGCAGCCAGTCTAGCGGGGGGACCTACGAGCAGTACTTC
>TRBD1|TRBV27|TRBJ2-7
CASSLGTGGPYEQYF
TGTGCCAGCAGCCTTGGGACAGGGGGTCCCTACGAGCAGTACTTC
>NA|TRBV13|TRBJ1-1
CASSLEGPNTEAFF
TGTGCCAGCAGCTTAGAGGGGCCGAACACTGAAGCTTTCTTT
>NA|TRBV7-9|TRBJ1-5
CASSRDTYQPQHF
TGTGCCAGCAGCCGGGACACCTATCAGCCCCAGCATTTT
>NA|TRBV6-1|TRBJ1-2
CASSETGTFNYGYTF
TGTGCCAGCAGTGAGACAGGAACCTTTAACTATGGCTACACCTTC
>TRBD1|TRBV10-3|TRBJ1-2
CAISDAGTGVYGYTF
TGTGCCATCAGTGATGCCGGGACAGGCGTCTATGGCTACACCTTC
>TRBD2|TRBV5-1|TRBJ2-7
CASRAPGLEHEQYF
TGCGCCAGCAGGGCTCCCGGACTAGAACACGAGCAGTACTTC
>NA|TRBV18|TRBJ2-3
CASSPSGVQDTQYF
TGTGCCAGCTCACCGTCAGGGGTGCAAGATACGCAGTATTTT
>NA|TRBV6-1|TRBJ2-7
CASSVNPGDEQYF
TGTGCCAGCAGTGTAAACCCGGGGGACGAGCAGTACTTC
>TRBD1|TRBV7-3|TRBJ1-3
CASSLRGREAGNTIYF
TGTGCCAGCAGCCTAAGGGGGCGCGAAGCCGGAAACACCATATATTTT